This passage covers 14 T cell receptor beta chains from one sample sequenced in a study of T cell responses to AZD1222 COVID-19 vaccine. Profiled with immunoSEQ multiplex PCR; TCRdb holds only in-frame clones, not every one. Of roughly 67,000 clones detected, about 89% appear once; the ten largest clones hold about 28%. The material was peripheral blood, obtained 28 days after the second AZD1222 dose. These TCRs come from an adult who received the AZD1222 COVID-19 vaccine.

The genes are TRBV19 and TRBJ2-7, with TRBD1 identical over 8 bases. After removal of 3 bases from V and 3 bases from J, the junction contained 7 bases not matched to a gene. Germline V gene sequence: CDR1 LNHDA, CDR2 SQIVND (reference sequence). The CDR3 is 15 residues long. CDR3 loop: CASSIVAGGHYEQYF. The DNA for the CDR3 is TGTGCCAGTAGTATCGTGGCAGGGGGCCACTACGAGCAGTACTTC. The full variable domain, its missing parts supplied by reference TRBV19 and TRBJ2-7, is DGGITQSPKYLFRKEGQNVTLSCEQNLNHDAMYWYRQDPGQGLRLIYYSQIVNDFQKGDIAEGYSVSREKKESFPLTVTSAQKNPTAFYLCASSIVAGGHYEQYFGPGTRLTVT.

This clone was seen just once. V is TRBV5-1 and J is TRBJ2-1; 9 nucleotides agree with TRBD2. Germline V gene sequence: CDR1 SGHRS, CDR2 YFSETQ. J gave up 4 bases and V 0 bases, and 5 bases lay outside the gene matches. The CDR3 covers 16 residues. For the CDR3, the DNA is TGCGCCAGCAGCTTGGAGGCTAGCGGGAAATACAATGAGCAGTTCTTC. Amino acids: CASSLEASGKYNEQFF. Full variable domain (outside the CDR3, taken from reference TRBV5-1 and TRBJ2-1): KAGVTQTPRYLIKTRGQQVTLSCSPISGHRSVSWYQQTPGQGLQFLFEYFSETQRNKGNFPGRFSGRQFSNSRSEMNVSTLELGDSALYLCASSLEASGKYNEQFFGPGTRLTVL.

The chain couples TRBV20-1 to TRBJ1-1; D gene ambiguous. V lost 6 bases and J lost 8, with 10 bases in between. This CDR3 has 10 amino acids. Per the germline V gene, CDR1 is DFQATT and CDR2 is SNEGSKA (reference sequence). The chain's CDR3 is CSAFWVEAFF. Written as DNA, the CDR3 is TGCAGTGCGTTCTGGGTGGAAGCTTTCTTT.

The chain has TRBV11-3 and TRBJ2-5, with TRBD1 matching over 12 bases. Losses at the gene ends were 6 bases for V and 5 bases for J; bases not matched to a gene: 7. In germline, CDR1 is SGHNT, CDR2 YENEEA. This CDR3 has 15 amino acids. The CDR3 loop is CASSRDRGRWETQYF. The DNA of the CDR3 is TGTGCCAGCAGTCGGGACAGGGGGCGATGGGAGACCCAGTACTTC.

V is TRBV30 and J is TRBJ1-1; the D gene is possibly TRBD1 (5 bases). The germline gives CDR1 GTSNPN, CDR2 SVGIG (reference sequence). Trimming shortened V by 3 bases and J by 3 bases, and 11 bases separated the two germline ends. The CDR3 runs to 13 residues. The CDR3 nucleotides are TGTGCCTGGAGAACAGGAGATTACACTGAAGCTTTCTTT. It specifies CAWRTGDYTEAFF.

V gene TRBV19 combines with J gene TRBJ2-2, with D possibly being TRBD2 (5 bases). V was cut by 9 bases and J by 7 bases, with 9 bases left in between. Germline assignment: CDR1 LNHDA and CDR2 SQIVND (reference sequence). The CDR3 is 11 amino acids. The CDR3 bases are TGTGCCAGCCTAGCCGGCGGGGAGCTGTTTTTT. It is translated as CASLAGGELFF.

The CDR3, as DNA: TGTGCCAGCAGTTCTATCACAGGGGGCACTGAGCAGTTCTTC. Translation: CASSSITGGTEQFF. The V and J genes are TRBV14 and TRBJ2-1, with 9 bases identical to TRBD1. V was pared by 6 bases and J by 9 bases, with 9 bases of the junction left unmatched. Germline CDR1 reads SGHDN; CDR2 reads FVKESK. The length of the CDR3 is 14 residues.

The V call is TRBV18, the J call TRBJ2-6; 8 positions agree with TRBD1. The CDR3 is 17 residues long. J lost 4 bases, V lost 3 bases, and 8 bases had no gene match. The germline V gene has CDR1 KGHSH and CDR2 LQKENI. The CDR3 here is CASSPRDRPEGANVLTF. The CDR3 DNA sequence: TGTGCCAGCTCACCCCGGGACAGGCCAGAGGGGGCCAACGTCCTGACTTTC. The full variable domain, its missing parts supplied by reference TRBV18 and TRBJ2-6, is NAGVMQNPRHLVRRRGQEARLRCSPMKGHSHVYWYRQLPEEGLKFMVYLQKENIIDESGMPKERFSAEFPKEGPSILRIQQVVRGDSAAYFCASSPRDRPEGANVLTFGAGSRLTVL.

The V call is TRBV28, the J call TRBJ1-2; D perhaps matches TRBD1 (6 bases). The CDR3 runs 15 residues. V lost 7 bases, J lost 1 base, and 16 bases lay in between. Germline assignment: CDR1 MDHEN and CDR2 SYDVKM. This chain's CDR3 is CASKIPTGINYGYTF. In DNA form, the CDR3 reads TGTGCCAGCAAGATCCCGACAGGAATTAACTATGGCTACACCTTC.

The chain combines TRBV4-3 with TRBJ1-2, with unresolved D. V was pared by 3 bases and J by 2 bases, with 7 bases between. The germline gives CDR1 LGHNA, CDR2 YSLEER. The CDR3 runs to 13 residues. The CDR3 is CASSHGKNYGYTF. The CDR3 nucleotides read TGCGCCAGCAGCCACGGGAAAAACTATGGCTACACCTTC.

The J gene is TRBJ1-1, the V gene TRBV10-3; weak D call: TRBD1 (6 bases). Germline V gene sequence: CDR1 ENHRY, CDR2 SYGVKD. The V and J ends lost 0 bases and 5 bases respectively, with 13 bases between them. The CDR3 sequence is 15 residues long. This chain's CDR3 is CAISESGGPGTEAFF. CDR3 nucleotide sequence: TGTGCCATCAGTGAGTCTGGGGGGCCGGGGACTGAAGCTTTCTTT.

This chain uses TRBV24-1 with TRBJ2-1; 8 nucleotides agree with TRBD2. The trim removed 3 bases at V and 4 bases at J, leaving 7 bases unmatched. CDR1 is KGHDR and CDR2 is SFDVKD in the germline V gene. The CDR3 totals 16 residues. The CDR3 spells CATSDPGLGQYNEQFF. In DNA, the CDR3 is TGTGCCACCAGTGATCCGGGACTAGGACAATACAATGAGCAGTTCTTC.

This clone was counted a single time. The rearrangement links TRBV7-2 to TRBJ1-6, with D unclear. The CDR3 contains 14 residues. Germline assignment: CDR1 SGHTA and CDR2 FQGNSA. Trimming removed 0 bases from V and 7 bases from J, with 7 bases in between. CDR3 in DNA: TGTGCCAGCAGCTTAGCGGTCGAGAATTCACCCCTCCACTTT. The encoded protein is CASSLAVENSPLHF.

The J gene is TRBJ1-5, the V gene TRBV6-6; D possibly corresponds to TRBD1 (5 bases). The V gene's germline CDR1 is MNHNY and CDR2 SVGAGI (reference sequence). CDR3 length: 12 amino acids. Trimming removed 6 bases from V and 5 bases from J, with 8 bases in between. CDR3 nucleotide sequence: TGTGCCAGCAGGGTAGGGGATCAGCCCCAGCATTTT. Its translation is CASRVGDQPQHF.